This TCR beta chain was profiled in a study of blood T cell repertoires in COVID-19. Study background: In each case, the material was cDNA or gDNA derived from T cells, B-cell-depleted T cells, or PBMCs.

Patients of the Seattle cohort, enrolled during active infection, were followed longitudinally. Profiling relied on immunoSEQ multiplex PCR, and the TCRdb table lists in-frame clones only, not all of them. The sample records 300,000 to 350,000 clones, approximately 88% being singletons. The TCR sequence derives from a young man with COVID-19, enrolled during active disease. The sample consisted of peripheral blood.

CDR3 DNA sequence: TGTGCCAGCAGCTTCCCAGGGTTAGGCTATGGCTACACCTTC. Its protein product is CASSFPGLGYGYTF. The chain employs TRBV7-2 and TRBJ1-2; a possible D gene is TRBD1 (5 bases). The CDR3 covers 14 residues. With 3 bases removed from V and 4 bases from J, the gap between germline ends came to 12 bases. The germline V gene encodes CDR1 SGHTA and CDR2 FQGNSA.